The text below deals with one T cell receptor beta chain. Its antigen is as yet unknown. This sample was taken from a study of T cells in localized non-small cell lung cancer. Trimming took off 4 bases at V and 2 bases at J, with 14 bases between the two ends. This CDR3 is 15 amino acids long. Per the germline V gene, CDR1 is KGHSH and CDR2 is LQKENI. General study points: Clonality of T cells reached its maximum in uninvolved adjacent lung, surpassing tumor. A median of around 60 of the top 100 tumor clones appeared in adjacent lung, which was paired and uninvolved.

The repertoire was sequenced with immunoSEQ multiplex PCR; TCRdb's copy has only in-frame clones and lacks some. The data show roughly 66,000 clones, 85% to 90% seen once. The receptor was derived from a woman aged 35-75 years with stage I lung adenocarcinoma. The gene calls are TRBV18 and TRBJ1-1, with TRBD1 as a possible D gene (6 bases). Source: peripheral blood, taken before any cancer treatment. The chain's CDR3 is CASSQGDQGNTEAFF. The CDR3 region has the DNA TGTGCCAGCTCACAGGGGGACCAGGGTAACACTGAAGCTTTCTTT.